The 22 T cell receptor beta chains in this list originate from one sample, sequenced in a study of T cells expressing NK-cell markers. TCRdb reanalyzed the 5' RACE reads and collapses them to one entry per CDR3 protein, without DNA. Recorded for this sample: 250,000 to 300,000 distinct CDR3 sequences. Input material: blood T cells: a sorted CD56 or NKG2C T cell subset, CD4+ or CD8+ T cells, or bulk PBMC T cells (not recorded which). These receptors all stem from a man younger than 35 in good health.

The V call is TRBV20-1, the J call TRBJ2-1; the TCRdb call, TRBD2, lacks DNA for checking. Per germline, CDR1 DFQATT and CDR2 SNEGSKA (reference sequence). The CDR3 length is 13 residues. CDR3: CSGRTSGANEQFF.

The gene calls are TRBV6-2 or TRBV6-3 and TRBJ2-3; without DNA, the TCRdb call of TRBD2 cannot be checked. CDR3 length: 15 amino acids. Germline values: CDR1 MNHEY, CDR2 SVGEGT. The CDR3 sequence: CATNRLAGRTDTQYF.

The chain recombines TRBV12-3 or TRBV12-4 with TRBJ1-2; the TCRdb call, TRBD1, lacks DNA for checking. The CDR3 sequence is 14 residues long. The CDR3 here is CASSRTGTGNGYTF.

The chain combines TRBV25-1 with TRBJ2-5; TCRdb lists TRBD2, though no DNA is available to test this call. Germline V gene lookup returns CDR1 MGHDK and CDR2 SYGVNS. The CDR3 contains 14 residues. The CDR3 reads CASSEGGVGETQYF.

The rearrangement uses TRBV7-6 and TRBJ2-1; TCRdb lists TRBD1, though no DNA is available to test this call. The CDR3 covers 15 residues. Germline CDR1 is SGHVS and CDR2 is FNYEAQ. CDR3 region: CASSPTGAYYNEQFF.

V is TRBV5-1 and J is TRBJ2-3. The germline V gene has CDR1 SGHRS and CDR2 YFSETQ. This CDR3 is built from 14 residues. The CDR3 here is CASSLSQLVDTQYF.

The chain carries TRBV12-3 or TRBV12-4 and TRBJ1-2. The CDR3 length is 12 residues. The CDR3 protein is CASSLRNTGYTF.

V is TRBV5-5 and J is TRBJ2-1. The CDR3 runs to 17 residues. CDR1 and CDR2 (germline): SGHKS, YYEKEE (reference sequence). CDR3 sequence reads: CASSLGRRVVIEDEQFF. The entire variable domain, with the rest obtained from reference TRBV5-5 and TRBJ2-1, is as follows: DAGVTQSPTHLIKTRGQQVTLRCSPISGHKSVSWYQQVLGQGPQFIFQYYEKEERGRGNFPDRFSARQFPNYSSELNVNALLLGDSALYLCASSLGRRVVIEDEQFFGPGTRLTVL.

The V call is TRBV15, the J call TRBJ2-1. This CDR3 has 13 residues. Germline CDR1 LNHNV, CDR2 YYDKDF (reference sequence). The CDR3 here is CATSEVSYNEQFF.

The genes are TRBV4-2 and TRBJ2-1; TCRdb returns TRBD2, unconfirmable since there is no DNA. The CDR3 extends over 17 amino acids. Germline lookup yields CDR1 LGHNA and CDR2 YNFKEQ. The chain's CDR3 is CASSPGGAGGRYNEQFF.

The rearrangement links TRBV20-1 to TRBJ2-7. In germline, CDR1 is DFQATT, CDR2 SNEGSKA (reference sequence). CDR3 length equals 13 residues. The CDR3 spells CSAKIGSSYEQYF.

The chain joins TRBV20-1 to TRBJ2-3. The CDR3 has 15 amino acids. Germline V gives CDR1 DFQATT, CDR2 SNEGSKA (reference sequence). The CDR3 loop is CSARDRVNYTDTQYF.

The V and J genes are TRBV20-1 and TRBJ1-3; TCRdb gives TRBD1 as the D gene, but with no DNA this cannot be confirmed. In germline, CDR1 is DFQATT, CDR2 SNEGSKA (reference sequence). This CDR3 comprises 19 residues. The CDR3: CSARDDWRTGRTSGNTIYF.

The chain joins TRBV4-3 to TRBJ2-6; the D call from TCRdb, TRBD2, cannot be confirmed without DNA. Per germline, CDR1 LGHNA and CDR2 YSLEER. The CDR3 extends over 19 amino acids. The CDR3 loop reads CASSQDVGSWQSGANVLTF.

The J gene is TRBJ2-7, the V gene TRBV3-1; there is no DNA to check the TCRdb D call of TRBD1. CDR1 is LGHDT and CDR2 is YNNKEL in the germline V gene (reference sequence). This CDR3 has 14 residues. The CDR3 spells CASSQGQGASEQYF.

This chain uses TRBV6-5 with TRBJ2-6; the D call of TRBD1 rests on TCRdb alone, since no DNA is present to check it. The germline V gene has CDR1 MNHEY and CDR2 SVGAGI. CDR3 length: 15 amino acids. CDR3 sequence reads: CASSYLPDRASVLTF.

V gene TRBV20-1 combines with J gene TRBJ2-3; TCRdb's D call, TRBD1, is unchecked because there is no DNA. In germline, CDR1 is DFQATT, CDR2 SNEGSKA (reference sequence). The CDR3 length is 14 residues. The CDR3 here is CSVPGQGARDTQYF.

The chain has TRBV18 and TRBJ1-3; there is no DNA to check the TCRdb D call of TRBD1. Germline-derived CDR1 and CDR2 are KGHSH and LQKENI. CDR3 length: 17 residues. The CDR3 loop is CASSPRQTGSSGNTIYF.

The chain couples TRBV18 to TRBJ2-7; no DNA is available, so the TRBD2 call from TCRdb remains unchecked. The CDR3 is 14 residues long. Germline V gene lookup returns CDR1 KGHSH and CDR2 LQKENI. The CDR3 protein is CASKRTSGPYEQYF.

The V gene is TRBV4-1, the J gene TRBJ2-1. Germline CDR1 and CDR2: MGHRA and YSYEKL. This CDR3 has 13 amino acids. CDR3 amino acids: CASSQDRQHEQFF.

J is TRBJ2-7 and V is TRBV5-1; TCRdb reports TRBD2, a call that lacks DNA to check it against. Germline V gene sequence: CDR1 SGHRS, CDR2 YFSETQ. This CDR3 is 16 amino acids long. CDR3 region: CASSRGGSGSSYEQYF.

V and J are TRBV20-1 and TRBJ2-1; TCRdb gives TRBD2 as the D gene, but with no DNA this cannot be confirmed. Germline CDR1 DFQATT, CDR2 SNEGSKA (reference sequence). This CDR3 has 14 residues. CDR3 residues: CRVLGTSGINEQFF.